A selection of T cell receptor beta chains follows, all from one sample in a study of T-cell memory formation after mild COVID-19. TCRdb reprocessed the 5' RACE reads with MiXCR, giving one entry per CDR3 protein. The sample includes over 500,000 distinct CDR3 sequences, approximately 15% of them seen just once. The sample comprised PBMCs or a T cell subset sorted from them (not recorded which). These receptors all stem from an adult woman who had mild COVID-19 (a few samples of this study predate the infection). Cell type and time point are not known. Each CDR3 is given with its conserved first and last residue. D genes are given only for firm matches. Some rows have no size entry. The others give once, few or many, or a class for an expanded clone.

NA,TRBV5-1,TRBJ1-2,few,CASSLGLLANYGYTF,TGCGCCAGCAGCTTGGGACTTCTAGCTAACTATGGCTACACCTTC
NA,TRBV20-1,TRBJ1-6,few,CSARETGMSYNSPLHF,TGCAGTGCTAGGGAAACAGGGATGTCCTATAATTCACCCCTCCACTTT
TRBD2,TRBV20-1,TRBJ2-5,NA,CSAGRRSGGFQETQYF,TGCAGTGCTGGCCGACGCAGCGGGGGCTTCCAAGAGACCCAGTACTTC
TRBD2,TRBV15,TRBJ2-5,few,CATSRVLAGGQETQYF,TGTGCCACCAGCAGAGTACTAGCGGGGGGCCAAGAGACCCAGTACTTC
NA,TRBV9,TRBJ2-2,NA,CASSVGGGVGLAGELFF,TGTGCCAGCAGCGTAGGAGGGGGAGTCGGCTTAGCCGGGGAGCTGTTTTTT
TRBD2,TRBV5-1,TRBJ2-2,few,CASSLRGSDSGELFF,TGCGCCAGCAGCTTGCGCGGGAGTGACAGCGGGGAGCTGTTTTTT
NA,TRBV5-6,TRBJ2-7,few,CASSLRQGGPSYEQYF,TGTGCCAGCAGCTTGCGTCAGGGGGGGCCCTCCTACGAGCAGTACTTC
TRBD1,TRBV28,TRBJ2-5,few,CASSLIGTGKETQYF,TGTGCCAGCAGTTTAATAGGGACAGGGAAAGAGACCCAGTACTTC
NA,TRBV6-2/TRBV6-3,TRBJ1-1,few,CASIPSRVNTEAFF,TGTGCCAGCATTCCCTCCAGGGTGAACACTGAAGCTTTCTTT
TRBD1,TRBV4-1,TRBJ1-5,few,CASSPFPGGRSNQPQHF,TGCGCCAGCAGCCCGTTCCCAGGGGGAAGGAGCAATCAGCCCCAGCATTTT
TRBD2,TRBV5-1,TRBJ2-1,NA,CASSPRPSGNEQFF,TGCGCCAGCAGCCCAAGGCCTAGCGGCAATGAGCAGTTCTTC
NA,TRBV5-1,TRBJ1-1,NA,CASRGDVGVSTEAFF,TGCGCCAGCAGGGGGGATGTAGGTGTGAGCACTGAAGCTTTCTTT
TRBD2,TRBV7-9,TRBJ2-7,NA,CASSYGLAGGPPRDEQYF,TGTGCCAGCAGCTACGGACTAGCGGGAGGGCCTCCAAGGGACGAGCAGTACTTC
TRBD1,TRBV27,TRBJ2-7,few,CASRQGDYEQYF,TGTGCCAGCCGACAGGGGGACTACGAGCAGTACTTC
NA,TRBV21-1,TRBJ2-2,NA,CASSKRSQKGSLNTGELFF,TGTGCCAGCAGCAAAAGAAGTCAGAAGGGATCCTTGAACACCGGGGAGCTGTTTTTT
NA,TRBV7-7,TRBJ2-2,NA,CASSLRRTDNTGELFF,TGTGCTAGCAGCTTACGTCGGACAGACAACACCGGGGAGCTGTTTTTT
NA,TRBV6-1,TRBJ1-1,few,CAKGRPMRTEAFF,TGTGCGAAAGGTCGCCCTATGAGAACTGAAGCTTTCTTT
TRBD1,TRBV20-1,TRBJ1-2,few,CSASSTGRPGYTF,TGCAGTGCTAGTTCGACAGGGCGGCCGGGCTACACCTTC
NA,TRBV20-1,TRBJ2-7,NA,CSANRQGYSYEQYF,TGCAGTGCTAATCGGCAGGGGTACTCCTACGAGCAGTACTTC
TRBD2,TRBV9,TRBJ2-3,NA,CASSVATGGRGTDTQYF,TGTGCCAGCAGCGTAGCTACTGGGGGGAGGGGCACAGATACGCAGTATTTT
TRBD2,TRBV9,TRBJ2-2,NA,CASNGGTNAGELFF,TGTGCCAGCAACGGTGGGACTAACGCCGGGGAGCTGTTTTTT
TRBD1,TRBV25-1,TRBJ1-6,NA,CASSPGTGSSPLHF,TGTGCCAGCAGCCCCGGGACAGGGAGTTCACCCCTCCACTTT
TRBD1,TRBV12-3/TRBV12-4,TRBJ1-1,NA,CASSPPKQGAYTEAFF,TGTGCCAGCAGTCCCCCCAAGCAGGGGGCTTACACTGAAGCTTTCTTT
TRBD2,TRBV5-1,TRBJ2-3,NA,CASRMAGGFADTQYF,TGCGCCAGCAGGATGGCGGGAGGATTCGCAGATACGCAGTATTTT
NA,TRBV30,TRBJ2-7,NA,CAWSVRDGISYEQYF,TGTGCCTGGAGTGTCCGGGACGGCATCTCCTACGAGCAGTACTTC
NA,TRBV7-3,TRBJ1-1,NA,CASSLGGGPTNTEAFF,TGTGCCAGCAGCTTAGGCGGGGGCCCGACTAACACTGAAGCTTTCTTT
NA,TRBV30,TRBJ2-7,NA,CAWSVVGTFYEQYF,TGTGCCTGGAGTGTAGTGGGGACCTTTTACGAGCAGTACTTC
NA,TRBV7-2,TRBJ2-7,NA,CASSLRMQAAYEQYF,TGTGCCAGCAGCTTAAGAATGCAGGCCGCCTACGAGCAGTACTTC
TRBD2,TRBV7-2,TRBJ2-3,NA,CASSPSGGLAATDTQYF,TGTGCCAGCAGCCCCTCTGGGGGACTAGCGGCCACAGATACGCAGTATTTT
NA,TRBV9,TRBJ2-7,NA,CASSGAEEGAYEQYF,TGTGCCAGCAGCGGAGCCGAAGAGGGGGCCTACGAGCAGTACTTC
TRBD2,TRBV4-2,TRBJ2-2,few,CASSQESSGRRDGELFF,TGTGCCAGCAGCCAAGAGTCTAGCGGGAGGAGAGACGGGGAGCTGTTTTTT
NA,TRBV6-6,TRBJ2-7,few,CASSYGGENYEQYF,TGTGCCAGCAGTTACGGTGGCGAGAATTACGAGCAGTACTTC
TRBD2,TRBV7-2,TRBJ2-1,NA,CASSLLAGEPYNEQFF,TGTGCCAGCAGCCTGCTAGCGGGAGAGCCCTACAATGAGCAGTTCTTC
NA,TRBV4-1,TRBJ1-2,NA,CASSQEPDRSYGYTF,TGCGCCAGCAGCCAAGAACCTGACAGGAGTTATGGCTACACCTTC
NA,TRBV7-2,TRBJ1-4,NA,CASSLGQPRANEKLFF,TGTGCCAGCAGCTTAGGACAACCAAGAGCGAATGAAAAACTGTTTTTT
TRBD1,TRBV9,TRBJ1-2,NA,CASSAPGTVNYGYTF,TGTGCCAGCAGCGCCCCCGGGACAGTTAACTATGGCTACACCTTC
NA,TRBV5-6,TRBJ2-7,NA,CAIRGSYEQYF,TGTGCCATCCGGGGCTCCTACGAGCAGTACTTC
NA,TRBV7-9,TRBJ1-2,NA,CASSRRGGNDGYTF,TGTGCCAGCAGTCGACGGGGGGGAAATGATGGCTACACCTTC
NA,TRBV20-1,TRBJ2-4,few,CSASIGGVQIAKNIQYF,TGCAGTGCTAGTATCGGCGGGGTACAGATAGCCAAAAACATTCAGTACTTC
NA,TRBV12-3/TRBV12-4,TRBJ1-1,NA,CASNRVPNTEAFF,TGTGCCAGCAATCGGGTACCCAACACTGAAGCTTTCTTT
NA,TRBV7-7,TRBJ2-5,NA,CASSLDQGLGETQYF,TGTGCTAGCAGCTTAGACCAGGGATTAGGAGAGACCCAGTACTTC
NA,TRBV18,TRBJ2-3,NA,CASSPTAQGTDTQYF,TGTGCCAGCTCACCTACAGCCCAGGGTACAGATACGCAGTATTTT
NA,TRBV3-1,TRBJ2-3,NA,CASSQHPTVMSTDTQYF,TGTGCCAGCAGCCAACACCCGACAGTTATGAGCACAGATACGCAGTATTTT
NA,TRBV24-1,TRBJ1-2,NA,CATSDFGANYGYTF,TGTGCCACCAGTGATTTCGGAGCTAACTATGGCTACACCTTC
NA,TRBV7-6,TRBJ1-2,few,CASSPTVEVNYGYTF,TGTGCCAGCAGCCCCACGGTCGAGGTTAACTATGGCTACACCTTC
NA,TRBV6-5,TRBJ2-1,few,CASRPDRVSYNEQFF,TGTGCCAGCAGACCAGATAGGGTGTCCTACAATGAGCAGTTCTTC
NA,TRBV20-1,TRBJ1-5,few,CSAREGLGRVNQPQHF,TGCAGTGCTAGAGAAGGGCTTGGGAGGGTCAATCAGCCCCAGCATTTT
NA,TRBV20-1,TRBJ1-1,NA,CSAIYRRGSRGNTEAFF,TGCAGTGCTATTTACCGTCGAGGTTCGAGGGGGAACACTGAAGCTTTCTTT
NA,TRBV9,TRBJ1-1,NA,CASSVVGRGDTEAFF,TGTGCCAGCAGCGTAGTCGGCAGGGGTGATACTGAAGCTTTCTTT
TRBD1,TRBV15,TRBJ1-5,NA,CATISRTGISNQPQHF,TGTGCCACCATCAGTAGGACAGGGATTAGCAATCAGCCCCAGCATTTT
NA,TRBV15,TRBJ1-5,few,CATSRARTANQPQHF,TGTGCCACCAGCAGAGCACGGACGGCCAATCAGCCCCAGCATTTT
NA,TRBV29-1,TRBJ2-2,few,CSAKRASNTGELFF,TGCAGCGCGAAGCGGGCCTCGAACACCGGGGAGCTGTTTTTT
NA,TRBV20-1,TRBJ2-3,few,CSAPSNLGVPDTQYF,TGCAGTGCGCCCTCAAATCTGGGTGTCCCAGATACGCAGTATTTT
NA,TRBV11-2,TRBJ1-1,NA,CASSSSDRVNTEAFF,TGTGCCAGCAGCTCCTCGGACAGAGTGAACACTGAAGCTTTCTTT
NA,TRBV24-1,TRBJ2-2,NA,CATSRDQTGELFF,TGTGCCACCAGCCGGGACCAGACCGGGGAGCTGTTTTTT
NA,TRBV5-1,TRBJ1-4,few,CASSISDPSIGQLFF,TGCGCCAGCAGCATCAGCGACCCTTCGATCGGTCAACTGTTTTTT
NA,TRBV19,TRBJ2-7,NA,CASSDQGLNSYEQYF,TGTGCCAGTAGTGATCAGGGATTGAACTCCTACGAGCAGTACTTC
TRBD1,TRBV10-3,TRBJ2-5,many,CAIRTDREETQYF,TGTGCCATCAGGACCGACAGGGAAGAGACCCAGTACTTC
NA,TRBV20-1,TRBJ1-1,NA,CSARARGLKTEAFF,TGCAGTGCTAGAGCTAGGGGGTTGAAGACTGAAGCTTTCTTT
TRBD1,TRBV11-2,TRBJ1-5,few,CASSLDFRGRDQPQHF,TGTGCCAGCAGCTTAGATTTTAGGGGGCGAGATCAGCCCCAGCATTTT